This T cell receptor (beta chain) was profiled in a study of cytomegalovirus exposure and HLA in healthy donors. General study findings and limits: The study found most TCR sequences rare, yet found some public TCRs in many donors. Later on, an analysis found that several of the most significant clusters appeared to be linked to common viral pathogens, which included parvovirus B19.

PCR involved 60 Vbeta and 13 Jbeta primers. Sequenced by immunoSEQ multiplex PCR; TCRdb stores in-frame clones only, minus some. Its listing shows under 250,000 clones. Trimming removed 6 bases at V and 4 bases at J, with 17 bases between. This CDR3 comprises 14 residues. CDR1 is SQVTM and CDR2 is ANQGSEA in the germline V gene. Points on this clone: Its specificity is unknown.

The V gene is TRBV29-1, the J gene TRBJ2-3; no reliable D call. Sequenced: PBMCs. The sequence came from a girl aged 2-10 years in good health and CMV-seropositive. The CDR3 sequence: CSVNPRLRADTQYF. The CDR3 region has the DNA TGCAGCGTCAACCCTAGGCTCCGGGCAGATACGCAGTATTTT.